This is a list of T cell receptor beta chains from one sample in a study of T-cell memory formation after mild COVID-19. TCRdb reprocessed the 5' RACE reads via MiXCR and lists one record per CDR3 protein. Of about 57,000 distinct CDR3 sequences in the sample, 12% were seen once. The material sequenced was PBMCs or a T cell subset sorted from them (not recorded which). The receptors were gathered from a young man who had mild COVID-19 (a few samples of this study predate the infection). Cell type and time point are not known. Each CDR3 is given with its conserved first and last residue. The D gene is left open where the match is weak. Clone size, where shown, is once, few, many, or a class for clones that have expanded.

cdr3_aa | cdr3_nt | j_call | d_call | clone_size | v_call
CASSFGQYSNQPQHF | TGTGCCAGCAGTTTCGGACAGTATAGCAATCAGCCCCAGCATTTT | TRBJ1-5 | - | few | TRBV12-3/TRBV12-4
CASSPLAGGPGAETQYF | TGCGCCAGCAGCCCTTTAGCGGGGGGGCCTGGGGCAGAGACCCAGTACTTC | TRBJ2-5 | TRBD2 | - | TRBV5-1
CSASDRGSGNSPLHF | TGCAGTGCATCCGACAGGGGAAGTGGTAATTCACCCCTCCACTTT | TRBJ1-6 | TRBD1 | - | TRBV20-1
CASVGGSSYNEQFF | TGTGCCAGCGTAGGCGGGAGCTCCTACAATGAGCAGTTCTTC | TRBJ2-1 | TRBD2 | many | TRBV28
CASSRGYNEQFF | TGTGCCAGCAGTCGAGGATACAATGAGCAGTTCTTC | TRBJ2-1 | - | many | TRBV6-6
CASSLMSSEYTQYF | TGTGCCAGCAGCTTGATGTCTAGCGAGTATACGCAGTATTTT | TRBJ2-3 | - | few | TRBV5-6
CSAPPMDRGIWNSPLHF | TGCAGTGCTCCACCTATGGACAGGGGCATCTGGAATTCACCCCTCCACTTT | TRBJ1-6 | TRBD1 | few | TRBV20-1
CASRQRRTAGNTIYF | TGTGCCAGCAGGCAGAGGCGGACGGCTGGAAACACCATATATTTT | TRBJ1-3 | - | - | TRBV12-3/TRBV12-4
CASSQDVARAYNEQFF | TGTGCCAGCAGCCAAGATGTGGCTAGAGCGTACAATGAGCAGTTCTTC | TRBJ2-1 | - | - | TRBV3-1
CASSLRGGKAFF | TGTGCCAGCAGCCTACGTGGGGGGAAGGCTTTCTTT | TRBJ1-1 | - | - | TRBV6-5
CATSRTSGGAGTHNEQFF | TGTGCCACCAGCAGGACGAGCGGGGGGGCCGGTACACACAATGAGCAGTTCTTC | TRBJ2-1 | TRBD2 | few | TRBV15
CAILGQSVSSYTF | TGTGCCATCCTGGGACAGTCGGTTAGTAGCTACACCTTC | TRBJ1-2 | TRBD1 | few | TRBV10-3
CASSRAGSSYNEQFF | TGTGCCAGCAGCAGAGCCGGAAGCTCCTACAATGAGCAGTTCTTC | TRBJ2-1 | - | many | TRBV7-2
CASSVLTRGLAKNIQYF | TGTGCCAGCAGTGTTCTAACGAGGGGTTTAGCCAAAAACATTCAGTACTTC | TRBJ2-4 | - | few | TRBV12-3/TRBV12-4
CASSSVGQGRGEETQYF | TGTGCCAGCAGCTCCGTCGGACAGGGGAGAGGAGAAGAGACCCAGTACTTC | TRBJ2-5 | TRBD1 | - | TRBV9
CASRDRGGGVPETQYF | TGTGCCAGCAGAGACCGGGGAGGGGGGGTGCCAGAGACCCAGTACTTC | TRBJ2-5 | - | - | TRBV12-3/TRBV12-4
CASSQGGTGKSPLHF | TGTGCCAGCAGCCAAGGCGGGACAGGGAAATCACCCCTCCACTTT | TRBJ1-6 | TRBD1 | few | TRBV3-1
CASSLHPEGGYTF | TGCGCCAGCAGCCTCCATCCCGAGGGTGGCTACACCTTC | TRBJ1-2 | - | - | TRBV5-1
CASSLSSAAPYEQYF | TGTGCCAGCTCACTATCCTCGGCAGCACCCTACGAGCAGTACTTC | TRBJ2-7 | - | many | TRBV18
CASTGHSGANVLTF | TGTGCCAGCACTGGACACTCTGGGGCCAACGTCCTGACTTTC | TRBJ2-6 | - | few | TRBV2
CASSEEQGGYGYTF | TGTGCCAGCAGTGAGGAACAGGGAGGCTATGGCTACACCTTC | TRBJ1-2 | - | once | TRBV2
CASSLRDASGSEQFF | TGTGCCAGCAGCCTACGGGACGCCAGCGGTTCTGAGCAGTTCTTC | TRBJ2-1 | - | medium-sized | TRBV3-1
CASSLSRLAGPHGDEQFF | TGCGCCAGCAGCTTGAGTAGGCTAGCGGGGCCCCACGGGGATGAGCAGTTCTTC | TRBJ2-1 | TRBD2 | many | TRBV5-1
CSARLVGDSHSPLHF | TGCAGTGCGCGGCTGGTTGGGGACAGTCATTCACCCCTCCACTTT | TRBJ1-6 | TRBD1 | - | TRBV20-1
CASSRRVYGYTF | TGTGCCAGCAGTCGCCGAGTTTATGGCTACACCTTC | TRBJ1-2 | - | - | TRBV6-6
CASSLRRGYGYTF | TGTGCCAGCAGTTTGCGGAGGGGCTATGGCTACACCTTC | TRBJ1-2 | - | few | TRBV12-3/TRBV12-4
CASSQVEQGIRQPQHF | TGCGCCAGCAGCCAAGTTGAACAGGGGATTCGTCAGCCCCAGCATTTT | TRBJ1-5 | TRBD1 | - | TRBV4-1
CASSLAGGGNQPQHF | TGTGCCAGCAGCTTGGCAGGGGGTGGGAATCAGCCCCAGCATTTT | TRBJ1-5 | TRBD1 | - | TRBV5-5
CASSLQPGLGHNEQFF | TGTGCCAGCAGCTTACAACCGGGACTAGGGCACAATGAGCAGTTCTTC | TRBJ2-1 | TRBD2 | few | TRBV3-1
CSATGTSGSTDTQYF | TGCAGTGCTACCGGGACTAGCGGCAGCACAGATACGCAGTATTTT | TRBJ2-3 | TRBD2 | - | TRBV20-1
CASSWAAGIDNEQFF | TGCGCCAGCAGCTGGGCCGCGGGTATTGACAATGAGCAGTTCTTC | TRBJ2-1 | - | many | TRBV5-1
CASSPSDRGYQPQHF | TGTGCCAGCAGCCCATCGGACAGAGGGTATCAGCCCCAGCATTTT | TRBJ1-5 | - | few | TRBV5-5
CSASHRPGRSNSPLHF | TGCAGTGCCAGCCACCGACCGGGACGGTCAAATTCACCCCTCCACTTT | TRBJ1-6 | - | - | TRBV20-1
CASSHLDRNTEAFF | TGTGCCAGCAGCCACTTAGACAGGAACACTGAAGCTTTCTTT | TRBJ1-1 | - | few | TRBV4-2
CASSQLEGNYGYTF | TGTGCCAGCAGCCAACTCGAGGGTAACTATGGCTACACCTTC | TRBJ1-2 | - | - | TRBV6-2/TRBV6-3
CASSRDIEKLFF | TGTGCCAGCAGCCGGGACATTGAAAAACTGTTTTTT | TRBJ1-4 | - | few | TRBV7-9
CASSVGWQRGVTDTQYF | TGTGCCAGCAGCGTAGGTTGGCAGCGGGGAGTCACAGATACGCAGTATTTT | TRBJ2-3 | TRBD2 | - | TRBV9
CASSQTRGGRSPLHF | TGCGCCAGCAGCCAAACGAGAGGGGGCAGATCACCCCTCCACTTT | TRBJ1-6 | TRBD1 | few | TRBV5-1
CASSYSMDRHTDTQYF | TGTGCCAGCAGTTACTCGATGGACAGGCACACAGATACGCAGTATTTT | TRBJ2-3 | TRBD1 | large | TRBV6-2/TRBV6-3
CASISPVQGSKYEQYF | TGTGCCAGCATCTCTCCAGTCCAGGGGTCAAAATACGAGCAGTACTTC | TRBJ2-7 | - | medium-sized | TRBV12-3/TRBV12-4
CASRPGQMNTEAFF | TGTGCCAGCAGGCCTGGACAGATGAACACTGAAGCTTTCTTT | TRBJ1-1 | - | few | TRBV12-3/TRBV12-4
CASSFWGRDTQYF | TGCGCCAGCAGCTTCTGGGGGCGGGATACGCAGTATTTT | TRBJ2-3 | - | few | TRBV5-1
CSVVVLGRAFF | TGCAGCGTTGTCGTACTCGGACGGGCTTTCTTT | TRBJ1-1 | - | many | TRBV29-1
CASSSTRADTQYF | TGTGCTAGCAGCTCCACGCGGGCAGATACGCAGTATTTT | TRBJ2-3 | - | - | TRBV7-7
CASSLVGRDSPLHF | TGTGCCAGCAGCTTAGTGGGCAGGGATTCACCCCTCCACTTT | TRBJ1-6 | - | - | TRBV7-2
CASRRLAGGSQETQYF | TGTGCCAGCAGGCGACTAGCGGGGGGCAGCCAAGAGACCCAGTACTTC | TRBJ2-5 | TRBD2 | few | TRBV27
CASSFRTEYEQYF | TGTGCCAGCAGCTTCCGGACCGAGTACGAGCAGTACTTC | TRBJ2-7 | - | few | TRBV4-2
CASSLEGGTGSTQYF | TGTGCCAGCAGCTTAGAAGGTGGGACAGGGTCGACGCAGTATTTT | TRBJ2-3 | TRBD1 | - | TRBV7-8
CASSPRRGKRTQYF | TGTGCCAGCTCCCCAAGACGGGGAAAGAGGACCCAGTACTTC | TRBJ2-5 | - | - | TRBV6-5
CASSPSGGGETQYF | TGTGCCAGCAGTCCTAGCGGGGGGGGCGAGACCCAGTACTTC | TRBJ2-5 | TRBD2 | - | TRBV4-2
CASSDGTGGTDTQYF | TGTGCCAGCAGTGACGGGACAGGGGGCACAGATACGCAGTATTTT | TRBJ2-3 | TRBD1 | many | TRBV6-4
CASSRPGQAYNEQFF | TGTGCCAGCAGCCGGCCGGGACAGGCGTACAATGAGCAGTTCTTC | TRBJ2-1 | TRBD1 | - | TRBV28
CASRPLYGGSRLHTDTQYF | TGTGCCAGCAGGCCACTCTACGGGGGGTCACGACTCCACACAGATACGCAGTATTTT | TRBJ2-3 | TRBD2 | few | TRBV6-5
CATSDLLQETQYF | TGTGCCACCAGTGATTTGCTCCAAGAGACCCAGTACTTC | TRBJ2-5 | - | - | TRBV24-1
CASNPRAGPTEAFF | TGTGCCAGCAACCCTAGGGCAGGCCCCACTGAAGCTTTCTTT | TRBJ1-1 | - | many | TRBV5-6